This TCR beta chain is drawn from a study of CD8+CD57+ T cells in acquired aplastic anemia. Concerning this clonotype itself: Its antigen is currently unknown.

The use of genomic DNA as template underpinned the TCR beta VDJ and CDR3 profiling. TCRdb passed the reads through MiXCR, listing each CDR3 protein once. The repertoire includes a few hundred thousand distinct CDR3 sequences, under 55% of them detected once, and 15% to 20% sits in the top ten. Notes on the study in general: Levels of CD8+ Simpson's diversity were not significantly distinct in patients versus controls.

The V gene lost 3 bases and the J gene lost 2 bases, with 10 bases spanning the gap. This CDR3 is 13 amino acids long. Per germline, CDR1 DFQATT and CDR2 SNEGSKA (reference sequence). Sequenced patients had shown CD8+CD57+ cell expansion by flow cytometry. This clonotype originated in a human donor with aplastic anemia. Sequencing used sorted CD4+, CD8+, or CD8+CD57+ T cells (not recorded which) from PBMCs. The chain is built from TRBV20-1 and TRBJ1-2; D uncertain. The DNA of the CDR3 is TGCAGTGCTAGGAAGGGTGAGAACTATGGCTACACCTTC. Residues: CSARKGENYGYTF.